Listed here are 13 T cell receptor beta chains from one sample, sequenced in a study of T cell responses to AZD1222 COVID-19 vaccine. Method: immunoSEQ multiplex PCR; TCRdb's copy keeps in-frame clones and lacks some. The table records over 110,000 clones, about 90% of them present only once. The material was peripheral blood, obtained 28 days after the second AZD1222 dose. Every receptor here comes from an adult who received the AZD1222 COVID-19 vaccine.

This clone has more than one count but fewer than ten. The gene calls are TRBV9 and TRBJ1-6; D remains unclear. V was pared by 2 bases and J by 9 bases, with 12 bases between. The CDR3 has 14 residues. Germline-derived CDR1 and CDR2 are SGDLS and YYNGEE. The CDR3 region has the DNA TGTGCCAGCAGCGTGGGTCCCGCCGTTTCACCCCTCCACTTT. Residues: CASSVGPAVSPLHF.

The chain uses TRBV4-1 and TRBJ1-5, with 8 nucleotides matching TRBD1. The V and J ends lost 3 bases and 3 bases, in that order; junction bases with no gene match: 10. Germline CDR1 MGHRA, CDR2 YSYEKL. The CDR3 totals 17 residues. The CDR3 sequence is CASSQGPQGDLNQPQHF. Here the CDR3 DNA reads TGCGCCAGCAGCCAGGGTCCACAGGGGGACCTCAATCAGCCCCAGCATTTT.

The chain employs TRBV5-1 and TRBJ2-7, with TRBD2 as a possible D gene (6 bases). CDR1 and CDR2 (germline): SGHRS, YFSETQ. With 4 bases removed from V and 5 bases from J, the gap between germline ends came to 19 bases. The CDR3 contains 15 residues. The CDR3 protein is CASSQKVAAGNEQYF. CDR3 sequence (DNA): TGCGCCAGCAGCCAGAAGGTGGCTGCGGGGAACGAGCAGTACTTC.

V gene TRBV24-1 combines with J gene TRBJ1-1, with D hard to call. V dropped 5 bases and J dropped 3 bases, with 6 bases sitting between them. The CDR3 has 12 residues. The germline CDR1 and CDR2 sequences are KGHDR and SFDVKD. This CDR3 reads CATSGTDTEAFF. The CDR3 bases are TGTGCCACCAGTGGCACAGACACTGAAGCTTTCTTT.

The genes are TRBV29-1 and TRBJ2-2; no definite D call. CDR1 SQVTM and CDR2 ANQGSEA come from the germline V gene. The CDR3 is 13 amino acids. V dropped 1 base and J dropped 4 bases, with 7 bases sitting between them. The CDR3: CSVEGPGTGELFF. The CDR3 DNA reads TGCAGCGTTGAAGGTCCGGGCACCGGGGAGCTGTTTTTT.

In nucleotides, the CDR3 is TGTGCCAGCTCGCGAGGACAGGGCGGCTACTACGAGCAGTACGTC. Translated: CASSRGQGGYYEQYV. The chain is built from TRBV18 and TRBJ2-7; 8 nucleotides match TRBD1. The CDR3 contains 15 residues. Germline-derived CDR1 and CDR2 are KGHSH and LQKENI. The junction had 10 bases not matched to a gene; V was cut back by 6 bases and J by 3 bases.

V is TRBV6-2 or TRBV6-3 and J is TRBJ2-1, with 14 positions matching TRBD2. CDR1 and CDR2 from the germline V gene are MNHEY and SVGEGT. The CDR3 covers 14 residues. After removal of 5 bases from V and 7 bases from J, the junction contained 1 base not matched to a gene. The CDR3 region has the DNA TGTGCCAGCAGTGGGACTAGCGGGAGTAATGAGCAGTTCTTC. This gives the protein CASSGTSGSNEQFF.

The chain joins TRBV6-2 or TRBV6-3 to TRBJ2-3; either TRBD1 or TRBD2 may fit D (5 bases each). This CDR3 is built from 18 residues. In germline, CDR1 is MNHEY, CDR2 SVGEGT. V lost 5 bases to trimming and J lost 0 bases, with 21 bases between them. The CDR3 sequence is CASSLSPTGPVSTDTQYF. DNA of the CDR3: TGTGCCAGCAGTCTCTCCCCGACGGGGCCAGTAAGCACAGATACGCAGTATTTT.

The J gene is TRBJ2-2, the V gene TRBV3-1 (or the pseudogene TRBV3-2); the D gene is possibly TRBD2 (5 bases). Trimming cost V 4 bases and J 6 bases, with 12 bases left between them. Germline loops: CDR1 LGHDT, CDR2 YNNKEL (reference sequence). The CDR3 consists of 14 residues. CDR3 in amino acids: CASSPEGEPGELFF. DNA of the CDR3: TGTGCCAGCAGCCCAGAGGGAGAACCCGGGGAGCTGTTTTTT.

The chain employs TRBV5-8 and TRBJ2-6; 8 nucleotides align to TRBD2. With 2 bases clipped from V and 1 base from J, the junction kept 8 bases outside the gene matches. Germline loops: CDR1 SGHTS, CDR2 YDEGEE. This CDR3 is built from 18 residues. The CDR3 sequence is CASSFTGLGASGANVLTF. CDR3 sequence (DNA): TGTGCCAGCAGCTTTACGGGACTAGGAGCTTCTGGGGCCAACGTCCTGACTTTC.

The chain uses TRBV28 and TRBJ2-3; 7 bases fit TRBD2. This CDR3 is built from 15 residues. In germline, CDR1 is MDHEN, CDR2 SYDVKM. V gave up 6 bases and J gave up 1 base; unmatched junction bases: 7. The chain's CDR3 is CASRGPGRGTDTQYF. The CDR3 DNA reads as TGTGCCAGCAGGGGGCCGGGGAGGGGCACAGATACGCAGTATTTT.

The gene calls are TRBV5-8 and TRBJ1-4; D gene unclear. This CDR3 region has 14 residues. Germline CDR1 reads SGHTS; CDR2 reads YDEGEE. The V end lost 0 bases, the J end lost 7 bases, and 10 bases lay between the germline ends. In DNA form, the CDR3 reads TGTGCCAGCAGCTTGGCCTGGGGAGTTGAAAAACTGTTTTTT. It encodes CASSLAWGVEKLFF. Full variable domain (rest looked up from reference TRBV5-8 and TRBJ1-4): EAGVTQSPTHLIKTRGQQATLRCSPISGHTSVYWYQQALGLGLQFLLWYDEGEERNRGNFPPRFSGRQFPNYSSELNVNALELEDSALYLCASSLAWGVEKLFFGSGTQLSVL.

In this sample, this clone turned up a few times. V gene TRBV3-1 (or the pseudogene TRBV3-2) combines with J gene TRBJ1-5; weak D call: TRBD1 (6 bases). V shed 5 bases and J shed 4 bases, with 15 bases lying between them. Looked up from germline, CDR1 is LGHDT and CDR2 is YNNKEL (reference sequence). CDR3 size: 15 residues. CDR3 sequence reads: CASSAQGGGNQPQHF. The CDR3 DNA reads TGTGCCAGCAGCGCACAGGGAGGCGGAAATCAGCCCCAGCATTTT.